Shown below are 20 T cell receptor beta chains from a single sample sequenced in a study of regulatory T cells in long-lasting Graves disease. For TCR beta, libraries came from iRepertoire HTBI primers and Arm-PCR of CDR3 regions. TCRdb independently ran MiXCR on the multiplex PCR reads; one entry per CDR3 protein. The table records around 420,000 distinct CDR3 sequences, 15% of them present only once. Sample time point: newly diagnosed GD, antithyroid drugs for less than 3 months. The TCR library was made from RNA that had been extracted from PBMCs in TRIzol. The sample was also reused in another study, on T cells in Graves' hyperthyroidism and ophthalmopathy.

Sequences were derived from peripheral blood mononuclear cells (PBMCs), sampled at new diagnosis, from a patient treated with antithyroid drugs. The receptors shown here come from a woman between 35 and 50 years old with Graves disease.

This clonotype was recorded a few times. The chain carries TRBV5-1 and TRBJ2-1, with D maybe TRBD2 (6 bases). The CDR3 runs 19 residues. The germline V gene has CDR1 SGHRS and CDR2 YFSETQ. The ends were cut back, 4 bases at V and 1 base at J, with 24 bases in the middle. In DNA form, the CDR3 reads TGCGCCAGCAGCGCGAACTACGGGAGCAGGGCACCATCCTACAATGAGCAGTTCTTC. It codes for CASSANYGSRAPSYNEQFF.

In its sample, this clonotype was seen many times. The genes are TRBV6-2 or TRBV6-3 and TRBJ2-7, with TRBD2 matching 7 bases. The CDR3 has 17 residues. V shed 2 bases and J 3 bases; nucleotides not matched to a gene: 13. CDR1 and CDR2 (germline): MNHEY, SVGEGT. The CDR3 DNA is TGTGCCAGCAGTTACACGTTAAGCGGGGAATATAGCTACGAGCAGTACTTC. Residues: CASSYTLSGEYSYEQYF.

This clonotype was detected many times. The chain carries TRBV11-3 and TRBJ2-7, with no clear D. In germline, CDR1 is SGHNT, CDR2 YENEEA. The CDR3 totals 15 residues. Between the trimmed V and J ends, which lost 3 bases and 0 bases, there was a span of 12 bases. The CDR3 protein is CASSFGGAFSYEQYF. CDR3 bases: TGTGCCAGCAGCTTTGGCGGAGCCTTCTCCTACGAGCAGTACTTC.

The rearrangement joins TRBV19 to TRBJ1-6; 7 bases align to TRBD1. There are 13 residues in the CDR3. The V gene's germline CDR1 is LNHDA and CDR2 SQIVND (reference sequence). J was trimmed by 7 bases and V by 10 bases; bases with no gene match: 7. In DNA, the CDR3 is TGTGCCACCAGGGACAGCACAAATTCACCCCTCCACTTT. The encoded protein is CATRDSTNSPLHF. The variable domain in full, completed from reference TRBV19 and TRBJ1-6, reads DGGITQSPKYLFRKEGQNVTLSCEQNLNHDAMYWYRQDPGQGLRLIYYSQIVNDFQKGDIAEGYSVSREKKESFPLTVTSAQKNPTAFYLCATRDSTNSPLHFGNGTRLTVT.

A remark on this clonotype: Possible read error: a much larger clone is one base away. The CDR3 spells CASRSQGSDTRYF. CDR3 nucleotides: TGTGCCAGCAGGTCGCAGGGTTCAGATACGCGGTATTTT. The V gene is TRBV28, the J gene TRBJ2-3; D possibly corresponds to TRBD1 (5 bases). Germline V gene sequence: CDR1 MDHEN, CDR2 SYDVKM. The CDR3 totals 13 residues.

This clonotype was seen a handful of times. Mismatch with germline at one junction end may stem from a read error. The gene calls are TRBV2 and TRBJ2-2; D is tentatively TRBD1 or TRBD2 (5 bases each). The CDR3 is 16 amino acids. The germline V gene has CDR1 SNHLY and CDR2 FYNNEI. CDR3 nucleotide sequence: TGCGCCAGCAGCCCTAACCGGGGCAAAAGGACCGGGGAGCTGTTTTTT. This codes for CASSPNRGKRTGELFF.

This clonotype showed up just a few times. The chain combines TRBV20-1 with TRBJ2-7, with 11 bases matching TRBD2. Germline V lookup: CDR1 DFQATT, CDR2 SNEGSKA (reference sequence). Germline trimming cut 0 bases from V and 2 bases from J; bases unmatched to any gene: 3. The CDR3 runs 15 residues. CDR3 in DNA: TGCAGTGCTAGAGAGGTTAGCGGGAGGGCCTACGAGCAGTACTTC. The encoded protein is CSAREVSGRAYEQYF.

This clonotype was observed at least ten times. The chain couples TRBV7-9 to TRBJ2-5; D perhaps matches TRBD1 (6 bases). This CDR3 spans 13 amino acids. Germline V lookup: CDR1 SEHNR, CDR2 FQNEAQ (reference sequence). Deletions cut 2 bases from V and 5 bases from J, with 9 bases between. CDR3 protein: CASSLQGWETQYF. The CDR3 nucleotides read TGTGCCAGCAGCTTACAGGGGTGGGAGACCCAGTACTTC. The full variable domain, with the rest looked up from reference TRBV7-9 and TRBJ2-5, is DTGVSQNPRHKITKRGQNVTFRCDPISEHNRLYWYRQTLGQGPEFLTYFQNEAQLEKSRLLSDRFSAERPKGSFSTLEIQRTEQGDSAMYLCASSLQGWETQYFGPGTRLLVL.

This clonotype was counted many times. V gene TRBV7-3 combines with J gene TRBJ2-1; possible D gene TRBD2, 6 bases. Gene TRBJ2-5 matches the end of the DNA better, so the J call may be wrong. This CDR3 contains 14 residues. CDR1 and CDR2 (germline): SGHTA, FQGTGA. In DNA form, the CDR3 reads TGTGCCAGCAGCTTAACCCAACTAGCCGAGACCCAGTACTTC. Encoded protein: CASSLTQLAETQYF.

This clonotype has only a few counts. The chain combines TRBV20-1 with TRBJ2-7; 7 bases are shared with TRBD1. V dropped 4 bases and J dropped 4; count of bases not matched to a gene: 10. The germline V gene has CDR1 DFQATT and CDR2 SNEGSKA (reference sequence). There are 14 residues in the CDR3. CDR3 bases: TGCAGTGCTAAAGTCAGGGGGAATGAATACGAGCAGTACTTC. Translated: CSAKVRGNEYEQYF.

This clonotype was seen repeatedly, ten times or more. The rearrangement links TRBV2 to TRBJ2-1; perhaps TRBD2 as D (5 bases). Judging by the DNA end, TRBJ2-5 fits better; the J call may be wrong. This CDR3 is built from 12 residues. Germline CDR1 reads SNHLY; CDR2 reads FYNNEI. The CDR3 region is CASVGSQETQYF. DNA of the CDR3: TGTGCCAGTGTGGGGAGTCAAGAGACCCAGTACTTC.

About this clonotype: With a far larger clone one base away, a read error is the likely cause. The chain couples TRBV3-1 to TRBJ2-1, with TRBD2 as a possible D gene (6 bases). The ends were cut back, 0 bases at V and 10 bases at J, with 16 bases in the middle. CDR1 LGHDT and CDR2 YNNKEL come from the germline V gene (reference sequence). CDR3 length: 15 amino acids. In nucleotides, the CDR3 is TGTGCCAGCAGCCAAGAATCTTCTAGCGTTTACGAGCAGTTCTTC. This gives the protein CASSQESSSVYEQFF.

There are many counts of this clonotype. The J gene is TRBJ1-2, the V gene TRBV12-3 or TRBV12-4; maybe TRBD1 (6 bases). The CDR3 spans 13 residues. V gave up 5 bases and J gave up 4 bases, with 11 bases separating them. CDR3 bases: TGTGCCAGCAGTGTACAGGGTAGCTATGGCTACACCTTC. Its protein is CASSVQGSYGYTF.

This clonotype was found many times. This chain links TRBV20-1 with TRBJ2-3, with 13 bases matching TRBD2. Trimming removed 6 bases from V and 4 bases from J; junction bases left unmatched: 4. This CDR3 is 14 amino acids long. The germline gives CDR1 DFQATT, CDR2 SNEGSKA (reference sequence). The chain's CDR3 is CSATTSGRADTQYF. The CDR3, as DNA: TGCAGTGCAACTACTAGCGGGAGGGCAGATACGCAGTATTTT.

This sequence joins TRBV6-1 and TRBJ2-7; a weak D match, TRBD1 (6 bases). The CDR3 is made up of 14 amino acids. Germline lookup yields CDR1 MNHNS and CDR2 SASEGT. The ends were cut back, 6 bases at V and 6 bases at J, with 18 bases in the middle. This CDR3 reads CASRPRTDAAEQYF. The DNA for the CDR3 is TGTGCCAGCAGGCCCCGGACAGACGCGGCCGAGCAGTACTTC.

This clonotype was seen ten or more times. The chain recombines TRBV12-3 or TRBV12-4 with TRBJ2-3; no clear D gene. This CDR3 is 12 amino acids long. Between the trimmed V and J ends, which lost 8 bases and 0 bases, there was a span of 6 bases. This chain's CDR3 is CASGPSTDTQYF. The DNA for the CDR3 is TGTGCCAGCGGACCCAGCACAGATACGCAGTATTTT.

This clonotype has ten or more counts. V gene TRBV24-1 combines with J gene TRBJ2-1; maybe TRBD1 (6 bases). From germline, CDR1 is KGHDR and CDR2 SFDVKD. This CDR3 spans 17 amino acids. Between the trimmed V and J ends, which lost 3 bases and 0 bases, there was a span of 14 bases. The CDR3 DNA is TGTGCCACCAGTGATCCCTACAGGGATGACTCCTACAATGAGCAGTTCTTC. Its translation: CATSDPYRDDSYNEQFF.

This clonotype was recorded at least ten times. The rearrangement uses TRBV12-3 or TRBV12-4 and TRBJ2-1; no clear D. Trimming removed 3 bases at V and 5 bases at J, with 8 bases between. This CDR3 region has 13 residues. The CDR3 DNA is TGTGCCAGCAGTTTGACCAGAGACAATGAGCAGTTCTTC. This gives the protein CASSLTRDNEQFF.

The chain couples TRBV29-1 to TRBJ2-7, with 11 bases matching TRBD2. Losses at the gene ends were 6 bases for V and 1 base for J; bases not matched to a gene: 8. Germline V gene data show CDR1 as SQVTM and CDR2 as ANQGSEA. The CDR3 contains 15 residues. CDR3 DNA sequence: TGCAGCGTCGTCCCTAGCGGGAGGTCTTCCTACGAGCAGTACTTC. Its protein product is CSVVPSGRSSYEQYF.

This clonotype was recorded a few times. The rearrangement links TRBV20-1 to TRBJ2-3; D unclear. This CDR3 comprises 12 residues. Germline V gives CDR1 DFQATT, CDR2 SNEGSKA (reference sequence). The CDR3 region has the DNA TGCAGCCTAGGGTGGTTCGGGGATACGCAGTATTTT. Translation: CSLGWFGDTQYF.